Shown below are 24 T cell receptor beta chains from a single sample sequenced in a study of cytomegalovirus exposure and HLA in healthy donors. 13 Jbeta primers and 60 Vbeta primers were used for the PCR. Profiling relied on immunoSEQ multiplex PCR, and the TCRdb table lists in-frame clones only, not all of them. Among roughly 98,000 clones, about 80% were seen once, and the ten largest hold roughly 9.8%. The source material was PBMCs. The receptors were gathered from a man between 18 and 35 years old in good health and CMV-seropositive.

This rearrangement joins TRBV13 to TRBJ1-2, with TRBD1 matching 8 bases. The germline V gene has CDR1 PRHDT and CDR2 FYEKMQ (reference sequence). J lost 1 base, V lost 5 bases, and 3 bases had no gene match. There are 14 residues in the CDR3. The CDR3 is CASSGTGLNYGYTF. CDR3 bases: TGTGCCAGCAGCGGGACAGGACTTAACTATGGCTACACCTTC.

This sequence joins TRBV4-2 and TRBJ1-1; perhaps TRBD1 as D (6 bases). Germline V gene data show CDR1 as LGHNA and CDR2 as YNFKEQ. With 1 base removed from V and 2 bases from J, the gap between germline ends came to 11 bases. The CDR3 contains 15 residues. The DNA of the CDR3 is TGTGCCAGCAGCCAAGCGACAGGTTCAAACACTGAAGCTTTCTTT. Translating gives CASSQATGSNTEAFF.

V and J are TRBV28 and TRBJ1-1; TRBD1 matches at 7 bases. V trimming: 3 bases; J trimming: 3 bases; junction bases outside the gene matches: 7. Germline V gene sequence: CDR1 MDHEN, CDR2 SYDVKM. There are 15 residues in the CDR3. This chain's CDR3 is CASSFWDRTDTEAFF. The CDR3 DNA reads TGTGCCAGCAGTTTTTGGGACAGAACGGACACTGAAGCTTTCTTT.

The chain is built from TRBV7-8 and TRBJ1-2; D call uncertain. CDR3 length: 16 residues. Per germline, CDR1 SGHVS and CDR2 FQNEAQ. V dropped 4 bases and J dropped 6 bases, with 21 bases sitting between them. CDR3 protein: CASSSRWAQERNGYTF. DNA for the CDR3: TGTGCCAGCAGCTCCCGGTGGGCCCAAGAACGAAATGGCTACACCTTC. The full variable domain, rest sourced from reference TRBV7-8 and TRBJ1-2, is GAGVSQSPRYKVAKRGQDVALRCDPISGHVSLFWYQQALGQGPEFLTYFQNEAQLDKSGLPSDRFFAERPEGSVSTLKIQRTQQEDSAVYLCASSSRWAQERNGYTFGSGTRLTVV.

V usage is TRBV27 and J usage is TRBJ2-7; 8 nucleotides line up with TRBD2. Germline V gives CDR1 MNHEY, CDR2 SMNVEV (reference sequence). The CDR3 is 14 residues long. The trim removed 5 bases at V and 0 bases at J, leaving 3 bases unmatched. The DNA of the CDR3 is TGTGCCAGCAGTCAAGGACTAGCCTCCTACGAGCAGTACTTC. It is translated as CASSQGLASYEQYF.

This clone was detected once. CDR3 nucleotides: TGTGCCAGCAGTTTACCAGACAGGAATCAGCCCCAGCATTTT. Its protein is CASSLPDRNQPQHF. The chain is built from TRBV28 and TRBJ1-5, with D perhaps TRBD1 (6 bases). CDR3 length: 14 amino acids. Germline-derived CDR1 and CDR2 are MDHEN and SYDVKM. V was cut by 2 bases and J by 4 bases, with 9 bases left in between. Drawing the rest from reference TRBV28 and TRBJ1-5, the complete variable domain is DVKVTQSSRYLVKRTGEKVFLECVQDMDHENMFWYRQDPGLGLRLIYFSYDVKMKEKGDIPEGYSVSREKKERFSLILESASTNQTSMYLCASSLPDRNQPQHFGDGTRLSIL.

This clone was detected once. The chain couples TRBV5-1 to TRBJ2-7, with 7 nucleotides matching TRBD1. The V gene end was trimmed by 3 bases and the J gene end by 4 bases; junction bases not matched to a gene: 4. The CDR3 is made up of 13 amino acids. CDR1 is SGHRS, CDR2 YFSETQ, per germline. CDR3 DNA: TGCGCCAGCAGCTGGAGACAGGGTTACGAGCAGTACTTC. Residues: CASSWRQGYEQYF.

The chain links TRBV11-2 to TRBJ2-6; 7 positions agree with TRBD1. The length of the CDR3 is 16 residues. V trimming: 1 base; J trimming: 0 bases; junction bases outside the gene matches: 0. The germline V gene encodes CDR1 SGHAT and CDR2 FQNNGV. CDR3 protein: CASSLGTGSGANVLTF. CDR3 DNA: TGTGCCAGCAGCTTAGGGACAGGCTCTGGGGCCAACGTCCTGACTTTC.

CDR3 protein: CASSQDSGGLAYEQYF. The CDR3 DNA is TGCGCCAGCAGCCAAGATTCAGGGGGTCTGGCCTACGAGCAGTACTTC. This chain links TRBV4-1 with TRBJ2-7; 7 bases align to TRBD1. CDR1 MGHRA and CDR2 YSYEKL come from the germline V gene. The CDR3 sequence is 16 residues long. V trimming: 0 bases; J trimming: 2 bases; junction bases outside the gene matches: 7.

The rearrangement links TRBV7-9 to TRBJ2-7, with D maybe TRBD2 (6 bases). The germline V and J ends were trimmed by 0 bases and 5 bases, with 14 bases remaining between them. CDR3 length: 15 residues. The V gene's germline CDR1 is SEHNR and CDR2 FQNEAQ (reference sequence). CDR3 in DNA: TGTGCCAGCAGCTTAGCGATTGACCCGGGGGACGAGCAGTACTTC. Amino acid sequence: CASSLAIDPGDEQYF. Based on the CDR3 plus reference TRBV7-9 and TRBJ2-7, the full variable domain is DTGVSQNPRHKITKRGQNVTFRCDPISEHNRLYWYRQTLGQGPEFLTYFQNEAQLEKSRLLSDRFSAERPKGSFSTLEIQRTEQGDSAMYLCASSLAIDPGDEQYFGPGTRLTVT.

V and J are TRBV29-1 and TRBJ2-3; TRBD2 matches 8 bases. CDR1 SQVTM and CDR2 ANQGSEA come from the germline V gene. This CDR3 spans 15 amino acids. Trimming cost V 8 bases and J 1 base; bases outside gene matches: 11. CDR3 sequence (DNA): TGCAGCCCCAGCGGGGGCCGCCTCCGCACAGATACGCAGTATTTT. This gives the protein CSPSGGRLRTDTQYF.

This CDR3 reads CASSLVAGGGGANVLTF. In DNA, the CDR3 is TGTGCCAGCAGCTTGGTTGCAGGGGGCGGAGGGGCCAACGTCCTGACTTTC. The chain employs TRBV5-5 and TRBJ2-6, with 8 bases aligning to TRBD1. Per the germline V gene, CDR1 is SGHKS and CDR2 is YYEKEE (reference sequence). V lost 0 bases and J lost 4; bases outside the gene matches: 6. This CDR3 region has 17 residues. Looking up the rest from reference TRBV5-5 and TRBJ2-6 gives the full variable domain: DAGVTQSPTHLIKTRGQQVTLRCSPISGHKSVSWYQQVLGQGPQFIFQYYEKEERGRGNFPDRFSARQFPNYSSELNVNALLLGDSALYLCASSLVAGGGGANVLTFGAGSRLTVL.

The rearrangement links TRBV7-9 to TRBJ1-2; D gene ambiguous. Germline CDR1 SEHNR, CDR2 FQNEAQ (reference sequence). The CDR3 has 16 amino acids. V was clipped by 5 bases and J by 2 bases, with 18 bases between them. CDR3 protein: CASSPVPSKLNYGYTF. The CDR3 coding sequence is TGTGCCAGCAGCCCCGTTCCGAGTAAGCTGAACTATGGCTACACCTTC.

As regards this clone: At one of its ends the junction is not consistent with the germline gene, which may arise from a read error. The chain is built from TRBV10-2 and TRBJ1-6, with 9 positions matching TRBD1. CDR3 length equals 13 residues. Germline CDR1 reads WSHSY; CDR2 reads SAAADI. The chain's CDR3 is CASRDRGTSPLHF. The CDR3 nucleotides are TGCGCCAGCCGTGACAGGGGGACTTCACCCCTCCACTTT.

The genes are TRBV18 and TRBJ2-3; tentatively, D is TRBD1 (8 bases). V dropped 1 base and J dropped 4 bases, with 15 bases sitting between them. Germline assignment: CDR1 KGHSH and CDR2 LQKENI. The CDR3 is made up of 16 amino acids. CDR3 loop: CASSPRGQGGADTQYF. DNA of the CDR3: TGTGCCAGCTCACCACGAGGACAGGGAGGGGCAGATACGCAGTATTTT. Supplemented by reference TRBV18 and TRBJ2-3, the full variable domain reads NAGVMQNPRHLVRRRGQEARLRCSPMKGHSHVYWYRQLPEEGLKFMVYLQKENIIDESGMPKERFSAEFPKEGPSILRIQQVVRGDSAAYFCASSPRGQGGADTQYFGPGTRLTVL.

The chain carries TRBV7-8 and TRBJ2-5; TRBD2 agrees at 11 bases. CDR3 length: 16 residues. Losses at the gene ends were 3 bases for V and 2 bases for J; bases not matched to a gene: 5. CDR1 is SGHVS, CDR2 FQNEAQ, per germline. The CDR3 loop reads CASSFTSGGPQETQYF. Here the CDR3 DNA reads TGTGCCAGCAGCTTTACTAGCGGGGGCCCTCAAGAGACCCAGTACTTC.

This clone occurred a few times. The genes are TRBV6-5 and TRBJ1-1; possibly TRBD1 for D (6 bases). The CDR3 is 13 amino acids. CDR1 is MNHEY, CDR2 SVGAGI, per germline. Between the trimmed V and J ends, which lost 4 bases and 10 bases, there was a span of 16 bases. As DNA, the CDR3 is TGTGCCAGCAGTTCCACGTTACAGGGCCGAGCTTTCTTT. This translates into CASSSTLQGRAFF.

This clone was detected only a few times. This rearrangement joins TRBV27 to TRBJ1-4; 8 positions agree with TRBD1. The V segment lost 5 bases and the J segment 7 bases; nucleotides outside the gene matches: 9. The CDR3 has 15 residues. Germline lookup yields CDR1 MNHEY and CDR2 SMNVEV (reference sequence). CDR3 sequence: CASSTPTGGSEKLFF. The CDR3 coding sequence is TGTGCCAGCAGTACGCCTACAGGGGGGAGTGAAAAACTGTTTTTT.

This rearrangement joins TRBV7-3 to TRBJ1-1, with 9 positions matching TRBD1. CDR1 is SGHTA, CDR2 FQGTGA, per germline. V shed 5 bases, J shed 4 bases, and the junction held 8 bases outside the gene matches. The CDR3 has 15 residues. The DNA of the CDR3 is TGTGCCAGCAGCGTGTCCCGGGACAGGGCCACTGAAGCTTTCTTT. It is translated as CASSVSRDRATEAFF.

This clone was recorded once. The chain carries TRBV7-7 and TRBJ2-5; 13 bases fit TRBD2. CDR1 and CDR2 (germline): SSHAT, FNYEAQ (reference sequence). J lost 4 bases, V lost 3 bases, and 2 bases had no gene match. The CDR3 length is 15 residues. CDR3 amino acids: CASSFGTSGIETQYF. CDR3 coding DNA: TGTGCCAGCAGCTTCGGGACTAGCGGGATAGAGACCCAGTACTTC.

This clone has just a few counts. The chain joins TRBV11-2 to TRBJ1-3; D unclear. The CDR3 is 17 amino acids. From germline, CDR1 is SGHAT and CDR2 FQNNGV. The V and J ends lost 3 bases and 0 bases respectively, with 15 bases between them. The CDR3 DNA follows: TGTGCCAGCAGCTTTGGAGGGAACATTCTCTCTGGAAACACCATATATTTT. Translating it yields CASSFGGNILSGNTIYF.

The chain joins TRBV30 to TRBJ2-5, with 7 bases lining up with TRBD2. Germline values: CDR1 GTSNPN, CDR2 SVGIG (reference sequence). V gave up 4 bases and J gave up 5 bases; unmatched junction bases: 10. This CDR3 is 14 amino acids long. The DNA of the CDR3 is TGTGCCTGGACCGCGAGCGCGGGGGTTGAGACCCAGTACTTC. As protein: CAWTASAGVETQYF.

J is TRBJ2-5 and V is TRBV11-2, with D perhaps matching TRBD2 (7 bases). Trimming took off 3 bases at V and 1 base at J, with 24 bases between the two ends. In germline, CDR1 is SGHAT, CDR2 FQNNGV. This CDR3 is 19 amino acids long. CDR3 sequence (DNA): TGTGCCAGCAGCTTCTTCCCCCGAGGGGGGGCGCTGAGCCAAGAGACCCAGTACTTC. It is translated as CASSFFPRGGALSQETQYF.

This chain connects TRBV27 to TRBJ2-7, with 11 bases that match TRBD2. J gave up 4 bases and V 6 bases, and 2 bases lay outside the gene matches. There are 13 residues in the CDR3. Germline CDR1 MNHEY, CDR2 SMNVEV (reference sequence). The chain's CDR3 is CASRLAGAYEQYF. The CDR3 DNA reads as TGTGCCAGCAGACTAGCGGGGGCGTACGAGCAGTACTTC.